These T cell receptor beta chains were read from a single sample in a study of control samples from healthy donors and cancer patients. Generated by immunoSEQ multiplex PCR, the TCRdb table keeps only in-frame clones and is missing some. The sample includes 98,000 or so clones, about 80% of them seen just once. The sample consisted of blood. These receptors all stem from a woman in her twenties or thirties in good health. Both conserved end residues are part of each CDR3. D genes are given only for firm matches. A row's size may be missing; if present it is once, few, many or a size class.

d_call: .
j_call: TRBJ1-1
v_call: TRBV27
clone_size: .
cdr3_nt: TGTGCCAGCAGTCTAACCCTCAGTAGCTTGAACACTGAAGCTTTCTTT
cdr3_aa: CASSLTLSSLNTEAFF

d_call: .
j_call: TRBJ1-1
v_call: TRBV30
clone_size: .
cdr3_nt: TGTGCCGTGGGGGACACTGAAGCTTTCTTT
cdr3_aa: CAVGDTEAFF

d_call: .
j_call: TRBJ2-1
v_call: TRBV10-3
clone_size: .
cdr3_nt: TGTGCCATCAGTGAGAGAGGGCAGGACTACAATGAGCAGTTCTTC
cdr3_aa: CAISERGQDYNEQFF

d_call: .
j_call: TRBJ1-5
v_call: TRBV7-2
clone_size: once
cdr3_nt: TGTGCCAGCAGCTTAGAAGGGACGGGTTATCAGCCCCAGCATTTT
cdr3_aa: CASSLEGTGYQPQHF

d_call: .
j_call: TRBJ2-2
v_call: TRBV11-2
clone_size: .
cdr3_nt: TGTGCCAGCAGCTTATATTCCGGGGGCCCAGGGGAGCTGTTTTTT
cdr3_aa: CASSLYSGGPGELFF

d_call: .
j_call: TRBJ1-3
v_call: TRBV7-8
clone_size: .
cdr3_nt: TGTGCCAGCAGCCCGAGAACGGCGGGGGACGGGGACTCTGGAAACACCATATATTTT
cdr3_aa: CASSPRTAGDGDSGNTIYF

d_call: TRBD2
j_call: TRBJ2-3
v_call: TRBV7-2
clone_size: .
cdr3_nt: TGTGCCAGCAGCTTAAAAGCGGGGGGGCTCACAGATACGCAGTATTTT
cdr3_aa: CASSLKAGGLTDTQYF

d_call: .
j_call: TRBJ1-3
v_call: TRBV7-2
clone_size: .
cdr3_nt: TGTGCCAGCAGCTTAGTCGGGAGGGGCGGCTATGGAAACACCATATATTTT
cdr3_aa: CASSLVGRGGYGNTIYF

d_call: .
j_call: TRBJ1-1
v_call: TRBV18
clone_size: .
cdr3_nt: TGTGCCAGCTCACCGGCCTCACAGGGTTTGGGCACTGAAGCTTTCTTT
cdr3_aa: CASSPASQGLGTEAFF

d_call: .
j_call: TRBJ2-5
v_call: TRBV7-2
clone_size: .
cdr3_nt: TGTGCCAGCAGCCCCCGACAGCTCGGGAAGACCCAGTACTTC
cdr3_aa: CASSPRQLGKTQYF

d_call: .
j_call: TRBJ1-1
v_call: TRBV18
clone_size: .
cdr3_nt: TGTGCCAGCTCACCCACCAGGAAGAACACTGAAGCTTTCTTT
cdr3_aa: CASSPTRKNTEAFF

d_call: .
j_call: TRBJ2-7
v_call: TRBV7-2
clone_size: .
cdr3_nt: TGTGCCAGCAGCTTACCTGCACCGCCTTGGCAGGGACCCTACGAGCAGTACTTC
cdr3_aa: CASSLPAPPWQGPYEQYF

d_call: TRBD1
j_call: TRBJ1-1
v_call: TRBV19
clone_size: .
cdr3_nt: TGTGCCAGTACGGTCGTTACAGGGGGCGCGAACACTGAAGCTTTCTTT
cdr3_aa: CASTVVTGGANTEAFF

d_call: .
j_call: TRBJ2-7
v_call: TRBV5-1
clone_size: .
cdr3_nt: TGCGCCAGCAGCTTTGCAACAGGGTTCTCCTACGAGCAGTACTTC
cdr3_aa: CASSFATGFSYEQYF

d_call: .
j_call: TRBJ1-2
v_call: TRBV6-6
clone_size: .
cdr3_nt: TGTGCCAGCAGCCCGCAAAGGGGCTACACCTTC
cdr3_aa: CASSPQRGYTF

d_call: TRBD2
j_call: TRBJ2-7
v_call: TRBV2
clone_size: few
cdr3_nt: TGTGCCAGCAGTTTAAGCGGGGGCGGTCCCTACGAGCAGTACTTC
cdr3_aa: CASSLSGGGPYEQYF

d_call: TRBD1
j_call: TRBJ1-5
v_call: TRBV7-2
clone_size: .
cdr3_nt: TGTGCCAGCAGCCCCGATGGGACAGGGGGTCAGCCCCAGCATTTT
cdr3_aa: CASSPDGTGGQPQHF

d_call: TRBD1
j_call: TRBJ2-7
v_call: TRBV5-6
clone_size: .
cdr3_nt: TGTGCCAGCAGCCTGAGGTCCGGGACAGGAGGTTCCGAGCAGTACTTC
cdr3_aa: CASSLRSGTGGSEQYF

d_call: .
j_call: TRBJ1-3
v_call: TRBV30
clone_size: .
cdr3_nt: TGTGCCTGGATGGGCAGATGGGACACCATATATTTT
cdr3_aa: CAWMGRWDTIYF

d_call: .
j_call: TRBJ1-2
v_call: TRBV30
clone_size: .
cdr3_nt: TGTGCCTGGAGTGTCCGCCGGGATGGCTACACCTTC
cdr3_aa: CAWSVRRDGYTF

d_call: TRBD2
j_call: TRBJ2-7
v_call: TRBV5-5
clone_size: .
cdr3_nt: TGTGCCAGCAGCTTGCTAGCGGGGGATGAATCCTACGAGCAGTACTTC
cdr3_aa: CASSLLAGDESYEQYF

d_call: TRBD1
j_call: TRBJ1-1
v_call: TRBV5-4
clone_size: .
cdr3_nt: TGTGCCAGCAGCTTGTCCAGGGGGCACACTGAAGCTTTCTTT
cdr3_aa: CASSLSRGHTEAFF

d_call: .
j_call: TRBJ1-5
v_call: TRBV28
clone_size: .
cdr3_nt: TGTGCCAGCAGCGATTTGAGACAGCCCCATCAGCCCCAGCATTTT
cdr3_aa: CASSDLRQPHQPQHF

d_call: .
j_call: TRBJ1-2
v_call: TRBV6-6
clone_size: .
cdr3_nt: TGTGCCAGCAGTCGACAGGGCTACACCTTC
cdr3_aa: CASSRQGYTF

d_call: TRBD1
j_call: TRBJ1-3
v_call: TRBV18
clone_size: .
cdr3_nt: TGTGCCAGCTCACCGCAGACAGGGATTTCTGGAAACACCATATATTTT
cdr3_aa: CASSPQTGISGNTIYF

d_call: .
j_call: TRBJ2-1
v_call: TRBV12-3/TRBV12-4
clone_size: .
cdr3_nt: TGTGCCAGCAGTTTTGGGAACAATGAGCAGTTCTTC
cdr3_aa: CASSFGNNEQFF

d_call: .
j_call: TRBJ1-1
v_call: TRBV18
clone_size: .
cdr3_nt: TGTGCCAGCTCACCTGGGGCGGGCACTGAAGCTTTCTTT
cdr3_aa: CASSPGAGTEAFF

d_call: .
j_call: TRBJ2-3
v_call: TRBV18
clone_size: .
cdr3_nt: TGTGCCAGCTCACCACCGTCAACCGGCACAGATACGCAGTATTTT
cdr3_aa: CASSPPSTGTDTQYF

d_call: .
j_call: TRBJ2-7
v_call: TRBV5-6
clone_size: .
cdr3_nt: TGTGCCAGCAGCTTGTATGGAACAGGACAGTACTTC
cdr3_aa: CASSLYGTGQYF

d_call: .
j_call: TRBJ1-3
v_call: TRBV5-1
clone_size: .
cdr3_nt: TGCGCCAGCAGCTTGAGGGGAGAGTCTGGAAACACCATATATTTT
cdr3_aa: CASSLRGESGNTIYF